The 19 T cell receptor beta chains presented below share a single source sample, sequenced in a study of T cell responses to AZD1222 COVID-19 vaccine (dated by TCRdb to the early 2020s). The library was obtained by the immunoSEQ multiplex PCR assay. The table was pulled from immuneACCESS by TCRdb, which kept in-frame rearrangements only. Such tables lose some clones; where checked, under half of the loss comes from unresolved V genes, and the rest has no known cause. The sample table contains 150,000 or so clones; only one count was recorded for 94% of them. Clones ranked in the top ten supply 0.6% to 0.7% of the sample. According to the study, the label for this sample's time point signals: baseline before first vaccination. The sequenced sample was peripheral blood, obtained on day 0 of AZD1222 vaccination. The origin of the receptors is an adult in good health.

The CDR3 region has the DNA TGTGCCAGCAGTGCAGGGGATTTCTTTGGAAACACCATATATTTT. This codes for CASSAGDFFGNTIYF. This chain uses TRBV28 with TRBJ1-3; tentative D call: TRBD1 (6 bases). The ends were cut back, 5 bases at V and 3 bases at J, with 14 bases in the middle. This CDR3 is built from 15 residues. Germline loops: CDR1 MDHEN, CDR2 SYDVKM.

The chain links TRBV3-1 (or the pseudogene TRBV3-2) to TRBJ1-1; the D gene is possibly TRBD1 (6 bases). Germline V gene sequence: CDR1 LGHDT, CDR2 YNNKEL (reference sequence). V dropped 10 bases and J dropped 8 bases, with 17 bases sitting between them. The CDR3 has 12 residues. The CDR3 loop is CATGVLGGEAFF. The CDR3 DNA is TGTGCCACCGGCGTGTTAGGGGGAGAAGCTTTCTTT.

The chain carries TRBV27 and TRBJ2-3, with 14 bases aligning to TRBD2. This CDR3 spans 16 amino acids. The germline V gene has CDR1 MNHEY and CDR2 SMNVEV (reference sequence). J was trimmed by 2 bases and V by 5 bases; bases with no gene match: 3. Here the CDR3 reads CASSPGLAGATDTQYF. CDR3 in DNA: TGTGCCAGCAGTCCGGGACTAGCGGGAGCCACAGATACGCAGTATTTT.

CDR3 nucleotides: TGTGCCAGCAGCCCTAGGAGTGCCTCCTACGAGCAGTACTTC. Amino acid sequence: CASSPRSASYEQYF. This sequence joins TRBV9 and TRBJ2-7; D remains ambiguous. There are 14 residues in the CDR3. V was cut by 4 bases and J by 0 bases, with 11 bases left in between. Germline V gene lookup returns CDR1 SGDLS and CDR2 YYNGEE.

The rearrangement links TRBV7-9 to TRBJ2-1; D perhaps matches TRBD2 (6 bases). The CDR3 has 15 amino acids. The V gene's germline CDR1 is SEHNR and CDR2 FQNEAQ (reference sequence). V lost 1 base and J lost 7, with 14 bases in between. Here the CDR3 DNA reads TGTGCCAGCAGCTTAGGGTCCGGGAGATCGAATGAGCAGTTCTTC. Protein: CASSLGSGRSNEQFF. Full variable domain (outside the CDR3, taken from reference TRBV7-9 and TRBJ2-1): DTGVSQNPRHKITKRGQNVTFRCDPISEHNRLYWYRQTLGQGPEFLTYFQNEAQLEKSRLLSDRFSAERPKGSFSTLEIQRTEQGDSAMYLCASSLGSGRSNEQFFGPGTRLTVL.

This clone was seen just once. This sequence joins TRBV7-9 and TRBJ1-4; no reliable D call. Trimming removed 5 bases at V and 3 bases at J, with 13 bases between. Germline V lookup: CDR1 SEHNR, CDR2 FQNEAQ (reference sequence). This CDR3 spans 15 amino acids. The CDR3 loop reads CASSPRRAANEKLFF. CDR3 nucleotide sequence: TGTGCCAGCAGCCCAAGGAGGGCGGCTAATGAAAAACTGTTTTTT.

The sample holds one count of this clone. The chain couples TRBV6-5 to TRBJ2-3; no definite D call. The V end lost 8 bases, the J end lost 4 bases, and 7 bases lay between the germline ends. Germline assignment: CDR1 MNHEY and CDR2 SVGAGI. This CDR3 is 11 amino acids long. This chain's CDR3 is CASGRSDTQYF. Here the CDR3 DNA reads TGTGCCAGCGGCAGGTCAGATACGCAGTATTTT.

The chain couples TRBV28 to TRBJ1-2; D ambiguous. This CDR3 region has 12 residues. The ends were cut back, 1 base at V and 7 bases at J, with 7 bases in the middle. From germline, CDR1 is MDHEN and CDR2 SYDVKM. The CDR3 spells CASSLYPGGYTF. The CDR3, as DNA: TGTGCCAGCAGTTTATATCCGGGTGGCTACACCTTC.

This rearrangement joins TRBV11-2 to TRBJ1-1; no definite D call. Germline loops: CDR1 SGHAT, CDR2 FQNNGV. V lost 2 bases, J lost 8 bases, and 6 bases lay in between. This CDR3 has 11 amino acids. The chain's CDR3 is CASSLLEEAFF. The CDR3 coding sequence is TGTGCCAGCAGCTTATTAGAAGAAGCTTTCTTT.

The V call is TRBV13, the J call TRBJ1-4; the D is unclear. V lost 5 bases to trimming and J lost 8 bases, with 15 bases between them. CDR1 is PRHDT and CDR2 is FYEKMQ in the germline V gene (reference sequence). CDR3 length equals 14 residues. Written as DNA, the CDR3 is TGTGCCAGCAGCCAAACAAGGAGGCGGGAAAAACTGTTTTTT. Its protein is CASSQTRRREKLFF.

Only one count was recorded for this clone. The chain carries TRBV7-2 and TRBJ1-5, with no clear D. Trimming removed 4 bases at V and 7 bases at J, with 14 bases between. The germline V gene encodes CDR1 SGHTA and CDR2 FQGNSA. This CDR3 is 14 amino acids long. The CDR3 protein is CASSSGGKGQPQHF. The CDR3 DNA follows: TGTGCCAGCAGCTCGGGAGGGAAGGGACAGCCCCAGCATTTT.

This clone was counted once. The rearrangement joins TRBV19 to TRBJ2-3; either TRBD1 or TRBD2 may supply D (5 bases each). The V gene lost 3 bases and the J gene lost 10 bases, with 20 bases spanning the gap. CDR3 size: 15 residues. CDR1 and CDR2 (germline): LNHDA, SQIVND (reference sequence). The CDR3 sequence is CASSIGTRSQDAQYF. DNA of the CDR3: TGTGCCAGTAGTATTGGGACGAGGTCCCAGGATGCGCAGTATTTT.

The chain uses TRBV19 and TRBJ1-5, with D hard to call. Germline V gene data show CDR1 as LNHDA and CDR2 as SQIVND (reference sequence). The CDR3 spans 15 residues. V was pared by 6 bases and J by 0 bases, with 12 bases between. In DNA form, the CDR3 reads TGTGCCAGTAGAGAGGGAGCCTATAGCAATCAGCCCCAGCATTTT. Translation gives CASREGAYSNQPQHF.

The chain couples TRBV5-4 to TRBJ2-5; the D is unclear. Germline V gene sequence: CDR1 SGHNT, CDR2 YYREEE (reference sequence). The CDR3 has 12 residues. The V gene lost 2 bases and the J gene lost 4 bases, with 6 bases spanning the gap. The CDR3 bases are TGTGCCAGCAGCTTCGTCGGAGAGACCCAGTACTTC. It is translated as CASSFVGETQYF.

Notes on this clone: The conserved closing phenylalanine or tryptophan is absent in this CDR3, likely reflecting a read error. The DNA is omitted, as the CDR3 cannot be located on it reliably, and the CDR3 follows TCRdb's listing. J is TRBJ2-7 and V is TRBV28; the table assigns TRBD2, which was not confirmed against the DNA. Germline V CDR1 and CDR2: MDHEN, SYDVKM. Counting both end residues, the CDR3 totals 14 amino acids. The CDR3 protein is CASSLSGGAAFASL.

CDR3 nucleotide sequence: TGTGCCAGCACCATCGACCCTCGACGGCCTGAAGCTTTCTTT. Translated, it gives CASTIDPRRPEAFF. This chain connects TRBV6-5 to TRBJ1-1, with D hard to call. Trimming removed 7 bases from V and 6 bases from J, with 18 bases in between. Germline values: CDR1 MNHEY, CDR2 SVGAGI. The CDR3 loop spans 14 amino acids.

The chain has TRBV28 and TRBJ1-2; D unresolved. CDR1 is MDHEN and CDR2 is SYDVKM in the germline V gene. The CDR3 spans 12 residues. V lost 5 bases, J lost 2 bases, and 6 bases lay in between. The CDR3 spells CASSGRNYGYTF. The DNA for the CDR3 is TGTGCCAGCAGTGGCAGGAACTATGGCTACACCTTC.

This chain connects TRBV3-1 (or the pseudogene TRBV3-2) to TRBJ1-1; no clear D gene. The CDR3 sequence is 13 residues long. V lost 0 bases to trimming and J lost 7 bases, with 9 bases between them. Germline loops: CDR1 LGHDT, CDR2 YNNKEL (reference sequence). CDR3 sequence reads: CASSQEGYVEAFF. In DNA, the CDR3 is TGTGCCAGCAGCCAAGAGGGGTATGTTGAAGCTTTCTTT.

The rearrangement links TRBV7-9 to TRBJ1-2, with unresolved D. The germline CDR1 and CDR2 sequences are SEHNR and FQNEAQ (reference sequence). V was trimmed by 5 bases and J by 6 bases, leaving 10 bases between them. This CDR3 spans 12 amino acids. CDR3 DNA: TGTGCCAGCAGCGGCCCACGGGATGGCTACACCTTC. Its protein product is CASSGPRDGYTF. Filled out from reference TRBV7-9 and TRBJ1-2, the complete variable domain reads DTGVSQNPRHKITKRGQNVTFRCDPISEHNRLYWYRQTLGQGPEFLTYFQNEAQLEKSRLLSDRFSAERPKGSFSTLEIQRTEQGDSAMYLCASSGPRDGYTFGSGTRLTVV.